These T cell receptor beta chains were read from a single sample in a study of T cell changes during pregnancy in multiple sclerosis. Clones were sequenced by immunoSEQ multiplex PCR, and TCRdb holds only the in-frame ones, with some missing. The sample records 55,000 to 65,000 clones, roughly 92% being singletons. Sequencing was performed on CD8+ T cells from peripheral blood mononuclear cells, taken in the third trimester of pregnancy. Receptors originate from a female donor with multiple sclerosis, enrolled in a pregnancy study. Each CDR3 is given with its conserved first and last residue. D genes are given only for firm matches. Only some rows state a clone size, as once, few, many or a class for expanded clones.

d_gene	j_gene	v_gene	abundance	CDR3aa	CDR3nt
TRBD1	TRBJ1-1	TRBV15	-	CATSPRGRRRDTEAFF	TGTGCCACCAGCCCCAGGGGGCGAAGGAGGGACACTGAAGCTTTCTTT
TRBD1	TRBJ1-2	TRBV4-1	-	CASSHQTGNYGYTF	TGCGCCAGCAGCCATCAGACAGGGAACTATGGCTACACCTTC
-	TRBJ1-4	TRBV25-1	-	CASSAYTGLDEKLFF	TGTGCCAGCAGTGCCTATACAGGGTTAGATGAAAAACTGTTTTTT
-	TRBJ2-2	TRBV6-1	few	CASVRRESDTGELFF	TGTGCCAGCGTCCGCAGAGAAAGCGACACCGGGGAGCTGTTTTTT
-	TRBJ2-5	TRBV5-1	-	CASRRRGEGVETQYF	TGCGCCAGCCGGCGTCGGGGTGAGGGAGTAGAGACCCAGTACTTC
TRBD1	TRBJ2-7	TRBV19	-	CASSPGTGLYEQYF	TGTGCCAGTAGTCCCGGGACAGGCCTCTACGAGCAGTACTTC
TRBD2	TRBJ2-3	TRBV29-1	-	CSVEEGREPDTQYF	TGCAGCGTTGAAGAAGGGCGGGAGCCAGATACGCAGTATTTT
TRBD2	TRBJ2-1	TRBV4-2	once	CASSQVAGGSYNEQFF	TGTGCCAGCAGCCAAGTGGCGGGAGGGTCCTACAATGAGCAGTTCTTC
-	TRBJ2-7	TRBV11-2	-	CASSLTGDYEQYF	TGTGCCAGCAGCTTAACAGGTGACTACGAGCAGTACTTC
-	TRBJ2-7	TRBV2	-	CASSDLFQGGHEQYF	TGTGCCAGCAGTGATCTTTTCCAGGGAGGACACGAGCAGTACTTC
TRBD1	TRBJ2-7	TRBV15	-	CATSRDMRDSKSEQYF	TGTGCCACCAGCAGAGATATGAGGGACAGTAAAAGCGAGCAGTACTTC
-	TRBJ2-3	TRBV28	once	CASSLALANREDTQYF	TGTGCCAGCAGTTTGGCCCTAGCTAATAGGGAGGATACGCAGTATTTT
-	TRBJ2-7	TRBV29-1	-	CSVVGTSYEQYF	TGCAGCGTTGTCGGCACTAGCTACGAGCAGTACTTC
TRBD1	TRBJ2-6	TRBV4-1	-	CASSQDRWQGAVAGANVLTF	TGCGCCAGCAGCCAAGATCGGTGGCAGGGGGCGGTTGCTGGGGCCAACGTCCTGACTTTC
-	TRBJ2-3	TRBV6-1	-	CASFSFTGTDTQYF	TGTGCCAGCTTTTCTTTTACGGGCACAGATACGCAGTATTTT
-	TRBJ1-1	TRBV19	few	CASSIGGLGEAFF	TGTGCCAGTAGTATTGGGGGGTTAGGCGAAGCTTTCTTT
-	TRBJ2-1	TRBV5-1	-	CASTPTTSSYNEQFF	TGCGCCAGCACCCCGACTACTAGCTCCTACAATGAGCAGTTCTTC
TRBD2	TRBJ2-7	TRBV4-3	-	CASSSVLPGGASEQYF	TGCGCCAGCAGCTCCGTTTTGCCGGGAGGGGCCTCTGAGCAGTACTTC
-	TRBJ1-1	TRBV19	-	CASSAAGDTEAFF	TGTGCCAGTAGTGCAGCAGGTGACACTGAAGCTTTCTTT
TRBD2	TRBJ2-1	TRBV10-3	once	CAIMEPSGRGNEQFF	TGTGCCATCATGGAGCCTAGCGGGAGGGGGAATGAGCAGTTCTTC
TRBD1	TRBJ2-7	TRBV4-2	-	CASSQDAGTGVDEQYF	TGTGCCAGCAGCCAAGATGCAGGGACAGGGGTTGACGAGCAGTACTTC
-	TRBJ2-7	TRBV6-1	-	CASSEDQGTPYEQYF	TGTGCCAGCAGTGAAGACCAGGGGACCCCCTACGAGCAGTACTTC
TRBD1	TRBJ1-5	TRBV27	-	CASSLGGQGANQPQHF	TGTGCCAGCAGTTTAGGAGGACAGGGTGCCAATCAGCCCCAGCATTTT
-	TRBJ2-1	TRBV14	-	CASSQASSYNEQFF	TGTGCCAGCAGCCAGGCTAGCTCCTACAATGAGCAGTTCTTC
TRBD2	TRBJ2-1	TRBV9	-	CASSDGLAGVYNEQFF	TGTGCCAGCAGCGACGGACTAGCGGGAGTTTACAATGAGCAGTTCTTC
-	TRBJ1-2	TRBV28	-	CASSHRAHYGYTF	TGTGCCAGCAGTCACAGGGCTCACTATGGCTACACCTTC
-	TRBJ2-7	TRBV27	-	CASKEGGRGLVRSYEQYF	TGTGCCAGCAAGGAGGGGGGCAGAGGACTAGTAAGGTCCTACGAGCAGTACTTC
TRBD1	TRBJ1-1	TRBV14	-	CASSARQGIVNTEAFF	TGTGCCAGCAGCGCGCGACAGGGGATCGTGAACACTGAAGCTTTCTTT
TRBD2	TRBJ2-3	TRBV6-5	-	CASSWTSSSTDTQYF	TGTGCCAGCAGTTGGACTAGCAGCAGCACAGATACGCAGTATTTT
TRBD2	TRBJ2-1	TRBV5-1	-	CASSVLAGAAYNEQFF	TGCGCCAGCAGCGTGCTAGCGGGAGCGGCCTACAATGAGCAGTTCTTC
TRBD1	TRBJ1-5	TRBV28	-	CASSQFGDRGDQPQHF	TGTGCCAGCAGTCAATTTGGGGACAGGGGCGATCAGCCCCAGCATTTT
TRBD2	TRBJ2-1	TRBV15	-	CATSRGTSGSNEQFF	TGTGCCACCAGCAGAGGGACTAGCGGGAGCAATGAGCAGTTCTTC
-	TRBJ2-5	TRBV7-2	-	CASSSLPGTVLEETQYF	TGTGCCAGCAGCTCCTTACCTGGGACTGTCTTGGAGGAGACCCAGTACTTC
-	TRBJ1-1	TRBV19	-	CASSIGGRNTEAFF	TGTGCCAGTAGTATAGGAGGCAGGAACACTGAAGCTTTCTTT
-	TRBJ1-1	TRBV19	-	CASSIHGWNTEAFF	TGTGCCAGTAGTATCCACGGGTGGAACACTGAAGCTTTCTTT
-	TRBJ2-2	TRBV9	-	CASSVAGTGELFF	TGTGCCAGCAGCGTAGCAGGCACCGGGGAGCTGTTTTTT
-	TRBJ2-1	TRBV6-5	-	CASSYGHASYNEQFF	TGTGCCAGCAGTTACGGCCATGCCTCCTACAATGAGCAGTTCTTC
-	TRBJ2-5	TRBV7-8	-	CASSFITSRETQYF	TGTGCCAGCAGCTTCATTACTAGCCGGGAGACCCAGTACTTC
-	TRBJ1-2	TRBV6-1	-	CANGEGSNPFYGYTF	TGTGCCAACGGGGAGGGGTCCAACCCCTTCTATGGCTACACCTTC
-	TRBJ1-2	TRBV6-5	-	CASSYSGFYGYTF	TGTGCCAGCAGTTACTCCGGGTTCTATGGCTACACCTTC
TRBD2	TRBJ2-1	TRBV4-2	-	CASSQRLAGVAEQFF	TGTGCCAGCAGCCAAAGACTAGCGGGAGTGGCTGAGCAGTTCTTC
TRBD2	TRBJ2-7	TRBV13	-	CASSLRERELENEQYF	TGTGCCAGCAGCTTACGGGAGCGGGAGCTGGAAAACGAGCAGTACTTC
-	TRBJ2-1	TRBV12-5	-	CASGTSGNEQFF	TGTGCTAGTGGGACGAGCGGGAATGAGCAGTTCTTC
TRBD2	TRBJ2-1	TRBV9	-	CASSVGIAGGSYNEQFF	TGTGCCAGCAGCGTGGGGATAGCGGGAGGATCCTACAATGAGCAGTTCTTC
TRBD2	TRBJ2-2	TRBV2	once	CASSRTSGNTGELFF	TGTGCCAGCAGTCGGACTAGCGGGAACACCGGGGAGCTGTTTTTT
-	TRBJ2-2	TRBV27	-	CASSPPDRNTGELFF	TGTGCCAGCAGTCCCCCGGACAGAAACACCGGGGAGCTGTTTTTT
-	TRBJ2-2	TRBV9	-	CASSETGAGELFF	TGTGCCAGCAGCGAGACAGGAGCAGGGGAGCTGTTTTTT
-	TRBJ2-5	TRBV1	-	CTSSPRPLTGDQETQYF	TGCACCAGCAGCCCACGACCCCTGACAGGGGACCAAGAGACCCAGTACTTC
-	TRBJ2-7	TRBV1	-	CTSSQMGLAGGKYEQYF	TGCACCAGCAGCCAGATGGGACTAGCGGGAGGTAAGTACGAGCAGTACTTC
-	TRBJ1-1	TRBV12-1	-	CASTRRVNTEAFF	TGTGCCAGCACCCGGAGGGTCAACACTGAAGCTTTCTTT
TRBD2	TRBJ2-1	TRBV14	-	CASSQEWTSGRATYNEQFF	TGTGCCAGCAGCCAAGAGTGGACTAGCGGGAGGGCCACCTACAATGAGCAGTTCTTC
-	TRBJ2-1	TRBV11-2	-	CASSLERLAKYNEQFF	TGTGCCAGCAGCTTAGAAAGGCTAGCGAAGTACAATGAGCAGTTCTTC
-	TRBJ1-5	TRBV28	once	CASSSSVPTDGNQPQHF	TGTGCCAGCAGTTCATCGGTACCTACAGATGGCAATCAGCCCCAGCATTTT
-	TRBJ1-1	TRBV7-9	-	CASIPEGVNTEAFF	TGTGCCAGCATCCCTGAGGGAGTGAACACTGAAGCTTTCTTT